What follows is one T cell receptor (beta chain) and its context. Its antigen is not identified. The protocol was immunoSEQ multiplex PCR, while the TCRdb copy is restricted to in-frame clones and leaves out a portion. The sample consists of tens of thousands of clones, nearly 90% of them appearing once. The record originates from a study of OX40 agonist ivuxolimab in advanced cancers. Study results and caveats: Some of the nonresponding patients also showed low levels of normalized T-cell clonal expansion. CD4+ and CD8+ blood T cells expanded clonally by week 6 at 0.1 to 3.0 mg/kg. CD8+ T cells (on average) carried more expanded clones than CD4+ T cells. The work left the antigen specificity of expanded peripheral T cells undetermined.

CDR1 and CDR2 from the germline V gene are SGHVS and FQNEAQ. The CDR3 loop spans 16 amino acids. V was trimmed by 1 base and J by 0 bases, leaving 9 bases between them. The chain employs TRBV7-8 and TRBJ2-2; the D gene is possibly TRBD1 (5 bases). The source is an adult with an advanced solid tumor such as melanoma, head and neck, liver or kidney cancer. The material was CD4+ or CD8+ T cells sorted from blood, obtained in a trial of the OX40 agonist ivuxolimab. Here the CDR3 DNA reads TGTGCCAGCAGCTTAGGACAGCCCTCGAACACCGGGGAGCTGTTTTTT. Protein product: CASSLGQPSNTGELFF.